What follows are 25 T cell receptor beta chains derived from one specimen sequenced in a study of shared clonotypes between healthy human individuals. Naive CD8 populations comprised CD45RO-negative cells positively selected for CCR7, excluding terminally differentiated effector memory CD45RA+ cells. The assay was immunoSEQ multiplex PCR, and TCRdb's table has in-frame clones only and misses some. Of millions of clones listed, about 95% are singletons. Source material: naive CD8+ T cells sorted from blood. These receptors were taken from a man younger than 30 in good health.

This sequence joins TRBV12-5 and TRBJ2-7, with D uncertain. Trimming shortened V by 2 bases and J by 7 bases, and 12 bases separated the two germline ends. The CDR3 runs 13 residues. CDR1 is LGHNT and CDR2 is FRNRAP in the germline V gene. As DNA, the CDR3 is TGTGCTAGTGGTTTGCCCCCCCCGTGGGAGCAGTACTTC. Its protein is CASGLPPPWEQYF.

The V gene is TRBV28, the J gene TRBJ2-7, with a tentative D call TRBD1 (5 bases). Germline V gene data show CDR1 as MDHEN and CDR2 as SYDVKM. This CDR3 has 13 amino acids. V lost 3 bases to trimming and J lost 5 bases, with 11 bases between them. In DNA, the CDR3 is TGTGCCAGCAGTTTCCGTCAGGGCAACGAGCAGTACTTC. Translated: CASSFRQGNEQYF. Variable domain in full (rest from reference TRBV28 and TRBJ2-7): DVKVTQSSRYLVKRTGEKVFLECVQDMDHENMFWYRQDPGLGLRLIYFSYDVKMKEKGDIPEGYSVSREKKERFSLILESASTNQTSMYLCASSFRQGNEQYFGPGTRLTVT.

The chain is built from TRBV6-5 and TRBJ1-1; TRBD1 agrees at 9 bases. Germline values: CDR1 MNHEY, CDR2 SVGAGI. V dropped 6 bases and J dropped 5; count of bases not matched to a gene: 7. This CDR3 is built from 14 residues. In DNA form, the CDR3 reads TGTGCCAGCAGGCATACAGGGGGCGAAACTGAAGCTTTCTTT. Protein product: CASRHTGGETEAFF.

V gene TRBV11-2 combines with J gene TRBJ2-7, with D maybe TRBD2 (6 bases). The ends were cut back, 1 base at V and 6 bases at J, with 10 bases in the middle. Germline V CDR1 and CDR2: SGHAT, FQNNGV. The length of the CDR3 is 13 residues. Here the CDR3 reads CASSLVGGAEQYF. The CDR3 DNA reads TGTGCCAGCAGCTTAGTAGGAGGGGCCGAGCAGTACTTC.

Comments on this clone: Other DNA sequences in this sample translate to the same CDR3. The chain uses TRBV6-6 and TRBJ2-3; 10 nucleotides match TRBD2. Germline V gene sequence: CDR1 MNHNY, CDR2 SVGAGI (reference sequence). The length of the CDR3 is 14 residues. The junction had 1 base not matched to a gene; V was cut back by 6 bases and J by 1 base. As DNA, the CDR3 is TGTGCCAGCAGCCTAGCGGGGGGCACAGATACGCAGTATTTT. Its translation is CASSLAGGTDTQYF.

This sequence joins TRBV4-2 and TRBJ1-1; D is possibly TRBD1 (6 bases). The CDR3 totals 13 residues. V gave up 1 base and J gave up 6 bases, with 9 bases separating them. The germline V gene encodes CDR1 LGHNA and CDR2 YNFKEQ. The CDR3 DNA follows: TGTGCCAGCAGCCAAGTAAAGGGGGCTGAAGCTTTCTTT. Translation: CASSQVKGAEAFF.

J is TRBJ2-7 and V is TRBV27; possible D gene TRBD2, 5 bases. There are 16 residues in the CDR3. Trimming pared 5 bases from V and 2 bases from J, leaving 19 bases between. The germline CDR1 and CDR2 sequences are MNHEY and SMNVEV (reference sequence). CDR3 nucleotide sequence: TGTGCCAGCAGTGCCGTTGTCCCGGACGGGACCTACGAGCAGTACTTC. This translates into CASSAVVPDGTYEQYF.

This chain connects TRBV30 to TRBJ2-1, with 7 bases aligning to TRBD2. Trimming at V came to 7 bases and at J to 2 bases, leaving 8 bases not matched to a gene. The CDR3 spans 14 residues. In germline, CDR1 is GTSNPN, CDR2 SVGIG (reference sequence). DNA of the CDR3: TGTGCCTCTACCCTGGCGGGGGCCTACAATGAGCAGTTCTTC. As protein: CASTLAGAYNEQFF. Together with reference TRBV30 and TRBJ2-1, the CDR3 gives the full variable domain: SQTIHQWPATLVQPVGSPLSLECTVEGTSNPNLYWYRQAAGRGLQLLFYSVGIGQISSEVPQNLSASRPQDRQFILSSKKLLLSDSGFYLCASTLAGAYNEQFFGPGTRLTVL.

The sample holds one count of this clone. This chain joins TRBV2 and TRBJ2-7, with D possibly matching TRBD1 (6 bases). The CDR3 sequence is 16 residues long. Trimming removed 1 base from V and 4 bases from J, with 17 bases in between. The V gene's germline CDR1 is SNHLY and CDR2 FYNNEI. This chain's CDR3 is CASSEGVGGAGYEQYF. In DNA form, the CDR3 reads TGTGCCAGCAGTGAAGGGGTTGGGGGCGCCGGTTACGAGCAGTACTTC.

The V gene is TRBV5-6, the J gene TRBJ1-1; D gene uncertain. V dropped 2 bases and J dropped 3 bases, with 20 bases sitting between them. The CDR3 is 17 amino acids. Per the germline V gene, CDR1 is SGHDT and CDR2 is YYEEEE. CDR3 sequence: CASSFSAWRPPDTEAFF. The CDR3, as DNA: TGTGCCAGCAGCTTCTCGGCGTGGAGGCCTCCGGACACTGAAGCTTTCTTT.

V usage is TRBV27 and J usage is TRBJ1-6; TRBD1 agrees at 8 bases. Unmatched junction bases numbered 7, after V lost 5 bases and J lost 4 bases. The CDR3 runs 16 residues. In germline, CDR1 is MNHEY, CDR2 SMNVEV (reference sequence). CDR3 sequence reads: CASSHSQGDYNSPLHF. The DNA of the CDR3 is TGTGCCAGCAGTCACTCACAGGGGGATTATAATTCACCCCTCCACTTT.

DNA for the CDR3: TGCGCCAGCAGCCCGGGTGGCGGGAGCGAGCAGTACTTC. As protein: CASSPGGGSEQYF. The chain joins TRBV5-1 to TRBJ2-7, with TRBD2 identical over 7 bases. This CDR3 is built from 13 residues. Trimming cost V 4 bases and J 6 bases; bases outside gene matches: 7. Germline lookup yields CDR1 SGHRS and CDR2 YFSETQ.

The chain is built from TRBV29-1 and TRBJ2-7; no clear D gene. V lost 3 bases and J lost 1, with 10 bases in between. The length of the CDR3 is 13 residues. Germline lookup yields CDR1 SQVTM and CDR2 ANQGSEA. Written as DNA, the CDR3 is TGCAGCGTTGATACTGGGCTATCCTACGAGCAGTACTTC. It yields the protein CSVDTGLSYEQYF.

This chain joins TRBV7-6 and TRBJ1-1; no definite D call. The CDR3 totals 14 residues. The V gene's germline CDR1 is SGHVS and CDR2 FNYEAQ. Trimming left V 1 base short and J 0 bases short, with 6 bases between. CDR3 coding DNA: TGTGCCAGCAGCTTAGATTACATGAACACTGAAGCTTTCTTT. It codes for CASSLDYMNTEAFF. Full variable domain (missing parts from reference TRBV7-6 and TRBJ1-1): GAGVSQSPRYKVTKRGQDVALRCDPISGHVSLYWYRQALGQGPEFLTYFNYEAQQDKSGLPNDRFSAERPEGSISTLTIQRTEQRDSAMYRCASSLDYMNTEAFFGQGTRLTVV.

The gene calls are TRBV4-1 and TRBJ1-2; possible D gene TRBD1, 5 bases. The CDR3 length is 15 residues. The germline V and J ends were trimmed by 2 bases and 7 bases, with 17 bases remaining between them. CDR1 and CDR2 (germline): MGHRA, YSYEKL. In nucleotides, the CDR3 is TGCGCCAGCAGCCAATCTCCCAGGGATCAGGGTGGCTACACCTTC. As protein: CASSQSPRDQGGYTF.

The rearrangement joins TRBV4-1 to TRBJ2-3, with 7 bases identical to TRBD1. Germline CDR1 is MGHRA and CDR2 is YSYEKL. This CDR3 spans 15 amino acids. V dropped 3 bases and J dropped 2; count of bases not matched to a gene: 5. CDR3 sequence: CASSQWDSLTDTQYF. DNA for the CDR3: TGCGCCAGCAGCCAGTGGGACAGCCTCACAGATACGCAGTATTTT.

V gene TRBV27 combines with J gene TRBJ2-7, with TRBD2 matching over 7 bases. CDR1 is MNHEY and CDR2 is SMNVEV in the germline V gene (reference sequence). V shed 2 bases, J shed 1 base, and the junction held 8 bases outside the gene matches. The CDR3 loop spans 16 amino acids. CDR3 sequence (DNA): TGTGCCAGCAGTTTAAACTATGGGGGGGAGTCCTACGAGCAGTACTTC. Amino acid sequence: CASSLNYGGESYEQYF.

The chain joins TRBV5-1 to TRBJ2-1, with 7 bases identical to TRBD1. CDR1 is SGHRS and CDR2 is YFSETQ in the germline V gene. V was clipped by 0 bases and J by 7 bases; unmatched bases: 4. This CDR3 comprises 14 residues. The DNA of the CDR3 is TGCGCCAGCAGCTTGGACCCGACAGGGAATGAGCAGTTCTTC. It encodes CASSLDPTGNEQFF.

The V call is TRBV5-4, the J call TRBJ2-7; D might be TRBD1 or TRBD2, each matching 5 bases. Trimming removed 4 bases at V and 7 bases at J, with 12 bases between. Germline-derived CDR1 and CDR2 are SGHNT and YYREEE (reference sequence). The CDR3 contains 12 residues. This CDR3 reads CASSPTWGEQYF. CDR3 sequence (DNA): TGTGCCAGCAGCCCGACCTGGGGGGAGCAGTACTTC.

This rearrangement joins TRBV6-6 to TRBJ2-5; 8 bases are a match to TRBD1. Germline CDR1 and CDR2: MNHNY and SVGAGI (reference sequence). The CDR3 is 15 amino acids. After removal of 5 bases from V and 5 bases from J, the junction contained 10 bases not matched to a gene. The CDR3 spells CASSVTGVGGETQYF. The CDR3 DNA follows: TGTGCCAGCAGTGTGACAGGGGTTGGAGGGGAGACCCAGTACTTC.

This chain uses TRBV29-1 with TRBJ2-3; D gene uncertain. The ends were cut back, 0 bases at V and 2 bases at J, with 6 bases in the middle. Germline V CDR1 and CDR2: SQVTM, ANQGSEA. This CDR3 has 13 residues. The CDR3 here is CSVEEGNTDTQYF. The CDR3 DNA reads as TGCAGCGTTGAAGAGGGTAACACAGATACGCAGTATTTT.

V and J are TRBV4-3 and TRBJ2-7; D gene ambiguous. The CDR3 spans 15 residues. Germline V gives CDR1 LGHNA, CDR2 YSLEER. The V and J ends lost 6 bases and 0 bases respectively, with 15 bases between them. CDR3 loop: CASSERALSSYEQYF. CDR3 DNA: TGCGCCAGCAGTGAAAGGGCCCTTAGCTCCTACGAGCAGTACTTC.

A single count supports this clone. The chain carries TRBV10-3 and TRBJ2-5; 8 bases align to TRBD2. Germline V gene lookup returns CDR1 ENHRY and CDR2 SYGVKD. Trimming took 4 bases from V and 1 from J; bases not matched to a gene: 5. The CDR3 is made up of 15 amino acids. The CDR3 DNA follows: TGTGCCATCAGTGTGGGCGCGGGGGGCCAAGAGACCCAGTACTTC. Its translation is CAISVGAGGQETQYF.

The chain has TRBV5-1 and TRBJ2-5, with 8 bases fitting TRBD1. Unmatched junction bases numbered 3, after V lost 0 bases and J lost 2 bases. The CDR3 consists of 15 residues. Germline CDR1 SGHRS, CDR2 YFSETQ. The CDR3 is CASSLGQGFQETQYF. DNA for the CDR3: TGCGCCAGCAGCTTGGGACAGGGGTTTCAAGAGACCCAGTACTTC.

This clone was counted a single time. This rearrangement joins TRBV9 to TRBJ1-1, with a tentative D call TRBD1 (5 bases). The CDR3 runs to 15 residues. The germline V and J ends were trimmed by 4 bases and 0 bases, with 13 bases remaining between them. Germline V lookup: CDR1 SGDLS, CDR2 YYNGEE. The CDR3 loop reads CASSNPGLMNTEAFF. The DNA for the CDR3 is TGTGCCAGCAGCAACCCGGGACTCATGAACACTGAAGCTTTCTTT.